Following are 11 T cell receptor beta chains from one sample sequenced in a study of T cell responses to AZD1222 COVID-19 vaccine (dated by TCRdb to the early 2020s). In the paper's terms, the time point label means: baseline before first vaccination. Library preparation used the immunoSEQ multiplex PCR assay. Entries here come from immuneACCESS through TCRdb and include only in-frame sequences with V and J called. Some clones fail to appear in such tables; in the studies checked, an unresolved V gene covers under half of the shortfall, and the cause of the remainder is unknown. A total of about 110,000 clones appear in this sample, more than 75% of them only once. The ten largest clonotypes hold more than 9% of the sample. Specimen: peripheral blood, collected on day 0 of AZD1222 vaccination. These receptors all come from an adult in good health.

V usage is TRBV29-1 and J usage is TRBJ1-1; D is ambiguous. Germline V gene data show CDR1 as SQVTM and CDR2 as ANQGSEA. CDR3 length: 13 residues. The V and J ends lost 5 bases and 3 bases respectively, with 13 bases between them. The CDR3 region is CSVSVGFDTEAFF. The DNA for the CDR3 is TGCAGCGTTTCCGTAGGGTTTGACACTGAAGCTTTCTTT.

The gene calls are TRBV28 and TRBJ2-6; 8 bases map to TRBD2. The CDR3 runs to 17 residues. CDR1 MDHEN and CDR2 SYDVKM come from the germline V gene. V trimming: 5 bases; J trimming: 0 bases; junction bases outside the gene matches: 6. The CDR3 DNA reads TGTGCCAGCAGTATAGCGGGACCAGACTCTGGGGCCAACGTCCTGACTTTC. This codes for CASSIAGPDSGANVLTF.

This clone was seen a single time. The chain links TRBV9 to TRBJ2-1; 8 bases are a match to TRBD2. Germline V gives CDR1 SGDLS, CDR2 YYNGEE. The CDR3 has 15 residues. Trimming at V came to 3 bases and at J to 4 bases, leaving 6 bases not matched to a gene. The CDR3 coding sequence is TGTGCCAGCAGCGAAGCTAGCGGGCAATACAATGAGCAGTTCTTC. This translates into CASSEASGQYNEQFF. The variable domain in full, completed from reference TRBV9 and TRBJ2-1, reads DSGVTQTPKHLITATGQRVTLRCSPRSGDLSVYWYQQSLDQGLQFLIQYYNGEERAKGNILERFSAQQFPDLHSELNLSSLELGDSALYFCASSEASGQYNEQFFGPGTRLTVL.

In nucleotides, the CDR3 is TGTGCCAGCAGCTTGGGCGGGACCTCCTATAATTCACCCCTCCACTTT. This encodes CASSLGGTSYNSPLHF. The rearrangement joins TRBV5-4 to TRBJ1-6, with D possibly matching TRBD1 (5 bases). Deletions cut 0 bases from V and 0 bases from J, with 7 bases between. CDR1 and CDR2 from the germline V gene are SGHNT and YYREEE (reference sequence). This CDR3 has 16 residues.

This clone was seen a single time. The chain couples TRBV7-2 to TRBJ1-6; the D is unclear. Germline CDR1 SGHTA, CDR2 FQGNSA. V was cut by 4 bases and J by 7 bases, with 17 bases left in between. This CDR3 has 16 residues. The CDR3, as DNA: TGTGCCAGCAGCTACCCGGGGATCGGGGAAAATTCACCCCTCCACTTT. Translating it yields CASSYPGIGENSPLHF.

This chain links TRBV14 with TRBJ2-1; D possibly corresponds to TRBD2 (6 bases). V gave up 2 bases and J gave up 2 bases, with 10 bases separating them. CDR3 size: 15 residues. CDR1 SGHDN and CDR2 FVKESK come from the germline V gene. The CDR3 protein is CASSQWLATYNEQFF. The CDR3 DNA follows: TGTGCCAGCAGCCAATGGCTAGCGACCTACAATGAGCAGTTCTTC.

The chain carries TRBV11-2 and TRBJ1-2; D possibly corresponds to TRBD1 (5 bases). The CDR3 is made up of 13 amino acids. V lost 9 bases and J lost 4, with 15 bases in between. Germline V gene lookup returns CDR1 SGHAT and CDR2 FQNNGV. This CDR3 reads CASQEGLTYGYTF. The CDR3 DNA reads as TGTGCCAGTCAGGAGGGGCTAACCTATGGCTACACCTTC.

As DNA, the CDR3 is TGTGCCTGGGTGCCCGGTGGGACGCCCGGTGAAAAACTGTTTTTT. Translating it yields CAWVPGGTPGEKLFF. The chain couples TRBV30 to TRBJ1-4; tentative D call: TRBD1 (5 bases). CDR3 length: 15 amino acids. V was clipped by 5 bases and J by 7 bases, with 20 bases between them. Germline V gene sequence: CDR1 GTSNPN, CDR2 SVGIG (reference sequence).

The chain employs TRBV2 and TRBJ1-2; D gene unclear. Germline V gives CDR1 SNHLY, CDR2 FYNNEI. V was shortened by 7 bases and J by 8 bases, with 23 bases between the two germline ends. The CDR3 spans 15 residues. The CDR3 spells CASTGSRQPLEGYTF. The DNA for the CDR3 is TGTGCCAGCACGGGGTCAAGACAACCCCTAGAAGGCTACACCTTC.

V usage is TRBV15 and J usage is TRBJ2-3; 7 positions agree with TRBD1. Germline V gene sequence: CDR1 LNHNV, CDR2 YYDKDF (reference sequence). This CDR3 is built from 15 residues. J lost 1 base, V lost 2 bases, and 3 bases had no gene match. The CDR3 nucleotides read TGTGCCACCAGCAGAACAGGGGTTCGCACAGATACGCAGTATTTT. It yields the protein CATSRTGVRTDTQYF.

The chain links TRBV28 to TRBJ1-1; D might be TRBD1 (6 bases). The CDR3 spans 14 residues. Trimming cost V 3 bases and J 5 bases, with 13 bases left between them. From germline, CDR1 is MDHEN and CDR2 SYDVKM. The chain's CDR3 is CASSLWGPGTEAFF. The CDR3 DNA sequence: TGTGCCAGCAGTTTGTGGGGGCCGGGAACTGAAGCTTTCTTT.